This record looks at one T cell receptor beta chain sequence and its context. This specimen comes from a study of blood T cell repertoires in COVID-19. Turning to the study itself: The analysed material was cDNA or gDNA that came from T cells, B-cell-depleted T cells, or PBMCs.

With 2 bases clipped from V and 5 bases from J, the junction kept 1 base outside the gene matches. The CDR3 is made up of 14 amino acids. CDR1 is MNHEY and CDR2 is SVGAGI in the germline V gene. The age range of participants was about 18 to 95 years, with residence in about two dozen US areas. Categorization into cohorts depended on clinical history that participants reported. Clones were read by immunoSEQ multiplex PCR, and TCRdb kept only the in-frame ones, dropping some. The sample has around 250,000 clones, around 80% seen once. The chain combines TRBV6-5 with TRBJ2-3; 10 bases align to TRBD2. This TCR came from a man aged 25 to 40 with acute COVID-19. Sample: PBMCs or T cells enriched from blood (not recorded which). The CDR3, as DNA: TGTGCCAGCAGTTACCGGACTAGCGGAGATACGCAGTATTTT. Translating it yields CASSYRTSGDTQYF.